The rows below give T cell receptor beta chains drawn from one sample of a study of identical twins. Using its own MiXCR run on the 5' RACE reads, TCRdb lists one record per CDR3 protein. Among under 900,000 distinct CDR3 sequences listed, 9% to 15% were seen once. Separately, the same data were catalogued under a study of yellow fever vaccine responses in identical twins.

The sample comprised PBMCs. All receptors derive from a woman aged 18-29 years in good health. The CDR3 runs from the conserved cysteine through the conserved F or W. D genes are given only for firm matches. The size field is filled for only some rows; it gives once, few, many or a size class.

j_gene | v_gene | abundance | d_gene | CDR3nt | CDR3aa
TRBJ2-3 | TRBV20-1 | - | TRBD2 | TGCAGTGCTGGACTAGCGGGGGTCTTGGATACGCAGTATTTT | CSAGLAGVLDTQYF
TRBJ2-7 | TRBV11-3 | few | TRBD2 | TGTGCCAGCAGCCCAGGACTAGCGGAGTCCTACGAGCAGTACTTC | CASSPGLAESYEQYF
TRBJ2-4 | TRBV10-3 | few | - | TGTGCCATCAGTGAGTTGATAGGGGGCAAAAACATTCAGTACTTC | CAISELIGGKNIQYF
TRBJ1-1 | TRBV6-1 | many | - | TGTGCCAGCAGTGAAGGGGCAGGGGCGAACACTGAAGCTTTCTTT | CASSEGAGANTEAFF
TRBJ1-4 | TRBV20-1 | many | - | TGCAGTGCTAGAGATGTAGGGGGGGATGAAAAACTGTTTTTT | CSARDVGGDEKLFF
TRBJ2-6 | TRBV20-1 | few | - | TGCAGTGCATATGAAAAGCCCTCTGGGGCCAACGTCCTGACTTTC | CSAYEKPSGANVLTF
TRBJ1-4 | TRBV5-1 | few | - | TGCGCCCGCACTCGAGAAAAACTGTTTTTT | CARTREKLFF
TRBJ2-7 | TRBV9 | - | - | TGTGCCAGCAGCGTAGAAGAGTTTCCTTACGAGCAGTACTTC | CASSVEEFPYEQYF
TRBJ2-1 | TRBV12-3/TRBV12-4 | - | - | TGTGCCAGCAGTTTAAGGGGGGTGATCTACAATGAGCAGTTCTTC | CASSLRGVIYNEQFF
TRBJ1-5 | TRBV5-1 | - | - | TGCGCCAGCAGTCCGGGTCCCGGGGCCAATCAGCCCCAGCATTTT | CASSPGPGANQPQHF
TRBJ2-1 | TRBV15 | few | TRBD2 | TGTGCCACCAGCCTCCAGCGGGGGAACTACAATGAGCAGTTCTTC | CATSLQRGNYNEQFF
TRBJ2-4 | TRBV7-9 | many | - | TGTGCCAGCAATCGCGAGGGGTTTCCCAAAAACATTCAGTACTTC | CASNREGFPKNIQYF
TRBJ2-1 | TRBV4-1 | many | TRBD2 | TGCGCCAGCAGCCAACTGCTAGCGGGGGGGAATGAGCAGTTCTTC | CASSQLLAGGNEQFF
TRBJ2-1 | TRBV18 | - | - | TGTGCCAGCTCGCCCCAGAAAAACAATGAGCAGTTCTTC | CASSPQKNNEQFF
TRBJ2-5 | TRBV7-9 | few | - | TGTGCCAGCAGTCCCAGGGTTTTGGAGACCCAGTACTTC | CASSPRVLETQYF
TRBJ1-1 | TRBV4-2 | many | - | TGTGCCAGCAGCCAGGACAGATACACTGAAGCTTTCTTT | CASSQDRYTEAFF
TRBJ1-1 | TRBV19 | - | - | TGTGCCAGTAGTATTGGACACCTTATAGCGTTAACTGAAGCTTTCTTT | CASSIGHLIALTEAFF
TRBJ2-7 | TRBV19 | - | - | TGTGCCAGTAGTATCAAAGGTACTACCTACGAGCAGTACTTC | CASSIKGTTYEQYF
TRBJ2-7 | TRBV11-3 | few | TRBD1 | TGTGCCAGCAGCCGTGTCGGGCTGACAGGGGCCTACGAGCAGTACTTC | CASSRVGLTGAYEQYF
TRBJ2-1 | TRBV5-1 | - | - | TGCGCCAGCAGCTTCGGGGCAGCGTTGGAGCAGTTCTTC | CASSFGAALEQFF
TRBJ1-6 | TRBV28 | - | - | TGTGCCAGCAGCCGCGGACAGACTAATTCACCCCTCCACTTT | CASSRGQTNSPLHF
TRBJ2-7 | TRBV13 | - | - | TGTGCCAGCAGCTTAATATTAGGGGGAGTTGGGGAGGCGGACGCCTACGAGCAGTACTTC | CASSLILGGVGEADAYEQYF
TRBJ2-3 | TRBV11-1 | - | TRBD2 | TGTGCCAGCAGAGGGACTAGCGGGAGGTCCCCTTACCCCTCAGATACGCAGTATTTT | CASRGTSGRSPYPSDTQYF
TRBJ2-3 | TRBV2 | few | - | TGTGCCAGCACCCTGCTGGGGAGTTTAAATACGCAGTATTTT | CASTLLGSLNTQYF
TRBJ2-2 | TRBV7-9 | - | - | TGTGCCAGCAGCTCCCGGTGGACAGTAAACACCGGGGAGCTGTTTTTT | CASSSRWTVNTGELFF
TRBJ2-5 | TRBV2 | - | TRBD2 | TGTGCCAGCAGTGAACCAGGGGATGGGACTAGTCAAGAGACCCAGTACTTC | CASSEPGDGTSQETQYF
TRBJ2-3 | TRBV7-2 | - | - | TGTGCCAGCAGAGTAGGGAGGCTAGTGAGAGATACGCAGTATTTT | CASRVGRLVRDTQYF
TRBJ2-7 | TRBV7-9 | few | - | TGTGCCAGCAGCTTAGCGTACCGGGAGTCCTACGAGCAGTACTTC | CASSLAYRESYEQYF
TRBJ1-2 | TRBV12-3/TRBV12-4 | few | - | TGTGCCAGCAGCCTGGACGGAACCTATGGCTACACCTTC | CASSLDGTYGYTF
TRBJ2-7 | TRBV12-3/TRBV12-4 | many | - | TGTGCCAGCAGTTTACAGGGAATTAGCTCCTACGAGCAGTACTTC | CASSLQGISSYEQYF
TRBJ1-1 | TRBV9 | - | - | TGTGCCAGCAGCGTAGTTGGATCAGGGGCTGAAGCTTTCTTT | CASSVVGSGAEAFF
TRBJ2-1 | TRBV3-1 | few | - | TGTGCCAGCAGCCAAGTCAGCGATGAGCAGTTCTTC | CASSQVSDEQFF
TRBJ2-5 | TRBV3-1 | - | TRBD2 | TGTGCCAGCAGCCGTGGTGGACTAGCGGGAGAAGAGACCCAGTACTTC | CASSRGGLAGEETQYF
TRBJ1-2 | TRBV5-1 | - | - | TGCGCCAGCAGGGAGGAATCTGGCTACACCTTC | CASREESGYTF
TRBJ2-1 | TRBV6-1 | - | - | TGTGCCAGCTTCCCCCGCGGGGATCGGGTGCGGGATGAGCAGTTCTTC | CASFPRGDRVRDEQFF
TRBJ1-2 | TRBV12-3/TRBV12-4 | many | - | TGTGCCAGCATGCGAAGGGGAGCGGTCTATGGCTACACCTTC | CASMRRGAVYGYTF
TRBJ1-1 | TRBV6-6 | few | - | TGTGCCAGCAACCCACTCGTGGGCACTGAAGCTTTCTTT | CASNPLVGTEAFF
TRBJ1-5 | TRBV7-9 | few | - | TGTGCCAGCAGCTCCAGCAAGGGGTTCAATCAGCCCCAGCATTTT | CASSSSKGFNQPQHF
TRBJ2-2 | TRBV7-6 | many | - | TGTGCCAGCAGCTTAGAGTGGCTGATTAACACCGGGGAGCTGTTTTTT | CASSLEWLINTGELFF
TRBJ2-5 | TRBV2 | - | - | TGTGCCAGCACCCCGTGGGCAGCGGCAGAGACCCAGTACTTC | CASTPWAAAETQYF
TRBJ2-1 | TRBV24-1 | - | - | TGTGCCACCAGTGATCCGCTAGGGGATGAGCAGTTCTTC | CATSDPLGDEQFF
TRBJ1-1 | TRBV7-2 | many | - | TGTGCCAGCACTATCGGGTCCATCGCTGAAGCTTTCTTT | CASTIGSIAEAFF
TRBJ2-5 | TRBV11-2 | few | - | TGTGCCAGCAGCTACCCTCCGAGACACGAACCTTTGTTTGAGACCCAGTACTTC | CASSYPPRHEPLFETQYF